This T cell receptor beta chain was recovered during a study of graft-versus-host responses after intestinal transplantation. The wider study: Grafts were multivisceral, liver-intestinal, or isolated intestinal.

This clone was observed a handful of times. Its target is not known. Assay used: immunoSEQ multiplex PCR; TCRdb lists only in-frame clones, some missing. Of more than 60,000 clones in the sample, about nine tenths were seen once. The sample consisted of unstimulated CD8+ T cells sorted from spleen or lymph node cells, taken before intestinal transplant. This clonotype originated in a human donor who received an intestinal transplant.

The CDR3 bases are TGTGCCAGCAGCTGGGGGGGTACCGGGGAGCTGTTTTTT. Encoded protein: CASSWGGTGELFF. The chain carries TRBV5-6 and TRBJ2-2, with 7 positions matching TRBD2. V lost 3 bases to trimming and J lost 5 bases; unmatched junction nucleotides: 1. The CDR3 runs 13 residues. Per germline, CDR1 SGHDT and CDR2 YYEEEE.